The present entry profiles one TCR beta chain with its context. Which antigen it targets is not known. There are no base qualities to consult, and no much larger clone falls within one base. V gives up 5 bases and J gives up 4 bases, and the segment between their germline ends measures 18 bases. CDR1 and CDR2, per the germline V gene (reference sequence), are PRHDT and FYEKMQ. Including the terminal cysteine and phenylalanine, the CDR3 comprises 16 residues. Only the CDR3 part of the read is kept: 48 bases, read in frame from the first base. The data belong to a study of blood T cell repertoires in COVID-19 (dated by TCRdb to the early 2020s). About the study as a whole: The collaborator samples originated in the United States, Italy and Spain and spanned the acute and convalescent phases of COVID-19. The prospective study material was composed of cDNA or gDNA derived from T cells, B-cell-depleted T cells, or PBMCs. The dataset comprised deeply sampled blood TCRbeta repertoires from subjects exposed to, actively infected with, or recovered from COVID-19. The repertoires were released in a freely available public database meant as a resource for research on the immune response to SARS-CoV-2. Samples came from the ongoing ImmuneRACE study (first 160 participants) plus 1,254 subjects from 6 global collaborators. Nearly every sample came with metadata listing a de-identified subject ID, COVID-19 status, age in years and sex. Where available, HLA class I and class II types were taken from metadata supplied by the sample provider and were not determined by assay-based typing. General conclusions and limits of the study: How much clinical and demographic metadata was included differed by source and by participant, and the metadata was provided uncurated.

The immunoSEQ Assay, a bias-controlled multiplex PCR, was used to amplify TCRbeta CDR3 regions from genomic DNA. The original pipeline was this. Within the assay, amplification of reference gene primers was used to estimate how many nucleated cells each sample contained. To quantify the absolute abundance of each unique TCRbeta CDR3 rearrangement, sequence reads were collapsed and filtered. For each sample, productive Simpson clonality was calculated by taking the square root of Simpson's diversity index across productive rearrangements. TCRdb obtained this table from immuneACCESS and retained in-frame rearrangements with V and J assigned. These tables miss some clones; where compared with another copy, unresolved V genes account for less than half of the shortfall, and the remainder is unexplained. V and J calls and clone size come straight from that table; D and trimming were deduced from the DNA. A total of roughly 400,000 clones appear in this sample, approximately 89% of them only once. The ten top clones hold about 1.7% of the sample.

Participants in the prospective study were aged roughly 18 to 89 years, lived in over 20 United States geographic areas, and enrolled through a virtual design. In the prospective study, cohorts were assigned on the basis of participant-reported clinical history obtained from a screening survey and a study questionnaire. For ImmuneRACE Cohort 3, a participant was defined as recovered based on two consecutive negative NP/OP PCR tests, clearance by a healthcare professional, or resolution of symptoms. Each participant in the prospective study had whole blood, serum and a nasopharyngeal or oropharyngeal swab collected by mobile phlebotomists. Additional blood draws and questionnaires over an approximately 2-month period could optionally be provided by prospective study participants. Before DNA extraction, prospective study blood samples were shipped either frozen or at room temperature.

The source material was PBMCs or T cells enriched from blood (not recorded which). The rearrangement joined TRBV13 to TRBJ1-3, with the D gene call left open. The sequence was obtained from a woman in her twenties or thirties who had recovered from COVID-19. CDR3 loop: CASSRRPSPWGNTIYF. The nucleotide sequence reads as follows: TGTGCCAGCAGCCGGCGGCCCTCACCCTGGGGAAACACCATATATTTT. With the portions outside the CDR3 filled from the reference TRBV13 and TRBJ1-3 genes, the complete variable region becomes AAGVIQSPRHLIKEKRETATLKCYPIPRHDTVYWYQQGPGQDPQFLISFYEKMQSDKGSIPDRFSAQQFSDYHSELNMSSLELGDSALYFCASSRRPSPWGNTIYFGEGSWLTVV.